The sequence of this T cell receptor (beta chain) was determined in a study of T cells in Graves' hyperthyroidism and ophthalmopathy. The CDR3 regions of TCR beta were amplified from RNA transcripts. HTBI primers were used for first-round RT-PCR of the TCR CDR3. TCRdb reanalysed the multiplex PCR reads using MiXCR and keeps one entry per CDR3 protein. The sample has approximately 400,000 distinct CDR3 sequences; roughly 12% are singletons. Losses at the gene ends were 5 bases for V and 4 bases for J; bases not matched to a gene: 1. The CDR3 loop spans 14 amino acids. This clonotype was counted many times.

The rearrangement joins TRBV12-3 or TRBV12-4 to TRBJ2-3; 12 nucleotides align to TRBD2. This receptor was taken from a man aged 30 to 45 with Graves' hyperthyroidism that later progressed to Graves' ophthalmopathy. The sequencing input was blood. Here the CDR3 reads CASSRTSGADTQYF. CDR3 nucleotides: TGTGCCAGCAGTAGGACTAGCGGGGCAGATACGCAGTATTTT.